This passage covers 10 T cell receptor beta chains from one sample sequenced in a study of STAT5B mutations in CD4+ large granular lymphocyte leukemia. The table came from immunoSEQ multiplex PCR; TCRdb's copy has only in-frame clones and leaves some out. The sample has fewer than 40,000 clones, roughly nine tenths seen once. Sequenced material: CD4+ T cells from blood buffy coats. The receptors shown here come from a human donor in good health.

This clone was observed a single time. CDR3 bases: TGTGCCACCCGGCCCCTGGGGGGCGGGCGCTATGGCTACACCTTC. Translated, it gives CATRPLGGGRYGYTF. J is TRBJ1-2 and V is TRBV28, with a possible D match to TRBD1 (6 bases). From germline, CDR1 is MDHEN and CDR2 SYDVKM. The germline V and J ends were trimmed by 10 bases and 4 bases, with 22 bases remaining between them. The CDR3 totals 15 residues.

The chain joins TRBV11-3 to TRBJ2-3; TRBD2 matches at 13 bases. Germline CDR1 and CDR2: SGHNT and YENEEA. Trimming at V came to 2 bases and at J to 3 bases, leaving 14 bases not matched to a gene. The CDR3 contains 20 residues. The CDR3 nucleotides read TGTGCCAGCAGCTTAACCCCGGGACTAGCGGGAAGCGAAGGGACAGATACGCAGTATTTT. Protein sequence: CASSLTPGLAGSEGTDTQYF.

DNA for the CDR3: TGTGCCAGCAGTTTTTCTCCAGGGGGGTTGGCCAACGTCCTGACTTTC. It translates to CASSFSPGGLANVLTF. This chain joins TRBV27 and TRBJ2-6; a weak D match, TRBD1 (7 bases). The V and J ends lost 3 bases and 6 bases respectively, with 15 bases between them. The CDR3 length is 16 residues. Germline V gene data show CDR1 as MNHEY and CDR2 as SMNVEV (reference sequence).

J is TRBJ2-1 and V is TRBV9, with TRBD1 matching 8 bases. J gave up 8 bases and V 3 bases, and 10 bases lay outside the gene matches. There are 15 residues in the CDR3. From germline, CDR1 is SGDLS and CDR2 YYNGEE. CDR3 coding DNA: TGTGCCAGCAGCGCAGGGGGCGTCCGGGGCTATGAGCAGTTCTTC. This gives the protein CASSAGGVRGYEQFF.

In DNA, the CDR3 is TGCGCCAGCAGCGTAAGGATCGGTGGGGCCAACGTCCTGACTTTC. Its protein product is CASSVRIGGANVLTF. The genes are TRBV5-1 and TRBJ2-6; no definite D call. The CDR3 loop spans 15 amino acids. V lost 4 bases to trimming and J lost 3 bases, with 11 bases between them. Germline values: CDR1 SGHRS, CDR2 YFSETQ.

This clone was found once. The chain recombines TRBV28 with TRBJ1-5; 7 bases are a match to TRBD1. Germline V gene data show CDR1 as MDHEN and CDR2 as SYDVKM. The CDR3 runs 15 residues. V gave up 7 bases and J gave up 7 bases; unmatched junction bases: 13. This CDR3 is CASTDTGTVGQPQHF. In nucleotides, the CDR3 is TGTGCCAGCACCGATACCGGGACAGTCGGGCAGCCCCAGCATTTT.

This clone was seen once. The chain carries TRBV2 and TRBJ2-3, with D perhaps TRBD2 (5 bases). The V gene's germline CDR1 is SNHLY and CDR2 FYNNEI. The CDR3 extends over 15 amino acids. Trimming took 3 bases from V and 2 from J, leaving 12 bases between them. The DNA for the CDR3 is TGTGCCAGCAGTGACCGGGAACTTTCCACAGATACGCAGTATTTT. Translated: CASSDRELSTDTQYF.

V usage is TRBV6-5 and J usage is TRBJ2-7; 8 bases line up with TRBD1. The CDR3 sequence is 14 residues long. J was trimmed by 0 bases and V by 4 bases; bases with no gene match: 2. Germline assignment: CDR1 MNHEY and CDR2 SVGAGI. The DNA of the CDR3 is TGTGCCAGCAGTTGGGACAGGAGCTCCTACGAGCAGTACTTC. Protein: CASSWDRSSYEQYF.

About this clone itself: This same CDR3 is encoded by further DNA sequences in the sample. This sequence joins TRBV14 and TRBJ1-1; 8 nucleotides agree with TRBD1. Germline CDR1 reads SGHDN; CDR2 reads FVKESK. Unmatched junction bases numbered 4, after V lost 5 bases and J lost 11 bases. This CDR3 contains 11 residues. CDR3 nucleotides: TGTGCCAGCAGCAAGGGACAGGCGGCTTTCTTT. It codes for CASSKGQAAFF.

The rearrangement links TRBV7-9 to TRBJ2-7; the D gene is possibly TRBD2 (6 bases). The CDR3 covers 13 residues. Trimming took 5 bases from V and 3 from J, leaving 11 bases between them. CDR1 and CDR2 from the germline V gene are SEHNR and FQNEAQ (reference sequence). The CDR3 sequence: CASSLQEGYEQYF. CDR3 bases: TGTGCCAGCAGCCTTCAGGAGGGCTACGAGCAGTACTTC.